This entry lists 7 T cell receptor beta chains sequenced from one sample in a study of cytomegalovirus exposure and HLA in healthy donors. PCR was performed using 60 Vbeta and 13 Jbeta primers. Only in-frame clones appear in the TCRdb table, and some are missing; sequencing was by immunoSEQ multiplex PCR. The data hold 130,000 or so clones, with less than 85% observed a single time. The sample consisted of PBMCs. These receptors all stem from a middle-aged man in good health and CMV-seronegative.

Regarding this clone: One junction end does not reproduce the germline sequence, and a read error may be involved. The V call is TRBV7-2, the J call TRBJ2-3; TRBD2 matches at 10 bases. The germline V gene has CDR1 SGHTA and CDR2 FQGNSA. This CDR3 spans 16 amino acids. The CDR3 DNA sequence: TGTGCCAGCAGTTTAGCGGGGGGACCCGCGGCAGATACGCAGTATTTT. Amino acids: CASSLAGGPAADTQYF.

The chain carries TRBV6-1 and TRBJ2-3, with D possibly matching TRBD2 (6 bases). Trimming cost V 2 bases and J 5 bases, with 17 bases left between them. The CDR3 runs 16 residues. Germline lookup yields CDR1 MNHNS and CDR2 SASEGT. The CDR3 sequence: CASSEISGGMGDTQYF. CDR3 nucleotide sequence: TGTGCCAGCAGTGAAATCAGCGGAGGGATGGGAGATACGCAGTATTTT.

V is TRBV5-8 and J is TRBJ2-5; 9 nucleotides agree with TRBD1. Looked up from germline, CDR1 is SGHTS and CDR2 is YDEGEE. The CDR3 extends over 18 amino acids. V lost 9 bases to trimming and J lost 5 bases; unmatched junction nucleotides: 23. CDR3 DNA sequence: TGTGCCATCCCCCGATACCGCGATACGACAGGGGGGCGGGAGACCCAGTACTTC. As protein: CAIPRYRDTTGGRETQYF. Full variable domain (outside the CDR3, taken from reference TRBV5-8 and TRBJ2-5): EAGVTQSPTHLIKTRGQQATLRCSPISGHTSVYWYQQALGLGLQFLLWYDEGEERNRGNFPPRFSGRQFPNYSSELNVNALELEDSALYLCAIPRYRDTTGGRETQYFGPGTRLLVL.

This clone has only one observation. V usage is TRBV7-9 and J usage is TRBJ2-3; 7 nucleotides match TRBD1. CDR3 length: 15 amino acids. J was trimmed by 3 bases and V by 5 bases; bases with no gene match: 8. The V gene's germline CDR1 is SEHNR and CDR2 FQNEAQ (reference sequence). Written as DNA, the CDR3 is TGTGCCAGCAGCACATCACCGGGACAGACAGATACGCAGTATTTT. Amino acid sequence: CASSTSPGQTDTQYF.

The V call is TRBV30, the J call TRBJ1-1; TRBD1 matches 7 bases. The CDR3 loop spans 14 amino acids. V was pared by 3 bases and J by 4 bases, with 8 bases of the junction left unmatched. Looked up from germline, CDR1 is GTSNPN and CDR2 is SVGIG (reference sequence). This CDR3 reads CAWRVGGAGTEAFF. Written as DNA, the CDR3 is TGTGCCTGGAGGGTAGGGGGCGCGGGCACTGAAGCTTTCTTT.

The chain is built from TRBV25-1 and TRBJ2-3; 9 bases are shared with TRBD1. The CDR3 is 17 residues long. Germline loops: CDR1 MGHDK, CDR2 SYGVNS. Germline trimming cut 0 bases from V and 5 bases from J; bases unmatched to any gene: 9. In nucleotides, the CDR3 is TGTGCCAGCAGTGAATATTTGGGACAGGGTTCGGTAGATACGCAGTATTTT. It encodes CASSEYLGQGSVDTQYF.

The chain uses TRBV4-3 and TRBJ2-4, with 10 bases that match TRBD2. CDR1 is LGHNA, CDR2 YSLEER, per germline. CDR3 size: 17 residues. Germline trimming cut 0 bases from V and 4 bases from J; bases unmatched to any gene: 6. The CDR3 DNA sequence: TGCGCCAGCAGCCAAGACAGCGGGGGGGCAGGGAAAAACATTCAGTACTTC. The encoded protein is CASSQDSGGAGKNIQYF.